This T cell receptor (beta chain) was captured in a study of shared clonotypes between healthy human individuals. Germline V gene sequence: CDR1 LNHNV, CDR2 YYDKDF (reference sequence). The V end lost 10 bases, the J end lost 4 bases, and 14 bases lay between the germline ends. The CDR3 sequence is 14 residues long. Clones were sequenced by immunoSEQ multiplex PCR, and TCRdb holds only the in-frame ones, with some missing. The data show roughly 700,000 clones, around 72% seen once. Only Caucasian adults living in Nashville, Tennessee served as donors. The chain combines TRBV15 with TRBJ2-6, with unresolved D. The TCR was taken from a woman aged 25-40 years in good health. The sequencing input was memory CD4+ T cells sorted from blood. The subset denotes: CD45RA-negative fraction. This CDR3 is CAISKGSGANVLTF. Here the CDR3 DNA reads TGTGCCATCTCAAAGGGTTCCGGGGCCAACGTCCTGACTTTC.